This T cell receptor beta chain was observed in a study of blood T cell repertoires in COVID-19. Profiled with immunoSEQ multiplex PCR; TCRdb holds only in-frame clones, not every one. The table includes 110,000 to 150,000 clones, roughly three quarters detected once. J gave up 4 bases and V 4 bases, and 14 bases lay outside the gene matches. The germline V gene has CDR1 SGHNT and CDR2 YYREEE (reference sequence). CDR3 length equals 17 residues. The sequence was collected from a man aged 55 to 70 with acute or convalescent COVID-19. The rearrangement uses TRBV5-4 and TRBJ2-5; TRBD2 agrees at 9 bases. What was sequenced was peripheral blood. Written as DNA, the CDR3 is TGTGCCAGCAGCCCCCGGGTTGGTAGCGGGAGAGGAGAGACCCAGTACTTC. Translation gives CASSPRVGSGRGETQYF.